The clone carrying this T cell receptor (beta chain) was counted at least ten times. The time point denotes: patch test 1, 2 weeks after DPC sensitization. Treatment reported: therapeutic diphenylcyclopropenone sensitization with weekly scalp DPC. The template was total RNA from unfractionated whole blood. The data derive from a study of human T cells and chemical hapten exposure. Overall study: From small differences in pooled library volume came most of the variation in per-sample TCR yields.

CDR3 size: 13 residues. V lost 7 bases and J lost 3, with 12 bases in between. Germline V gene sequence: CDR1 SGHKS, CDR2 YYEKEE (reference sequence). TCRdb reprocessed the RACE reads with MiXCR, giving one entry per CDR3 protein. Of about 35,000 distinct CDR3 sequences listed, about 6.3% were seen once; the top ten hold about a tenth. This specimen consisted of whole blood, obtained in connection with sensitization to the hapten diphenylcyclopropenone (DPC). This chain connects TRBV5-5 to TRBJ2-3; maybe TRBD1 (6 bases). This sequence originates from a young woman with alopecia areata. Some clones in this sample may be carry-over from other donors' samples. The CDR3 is CASRGQGTDTQYF. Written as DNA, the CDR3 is TGTGCCAGCCGCGGGCAGGGGACAGATACGCAGTATTTT.